A single sample gave rise to the 30 T cell receptor beta chains below, sequenced in a study of T cell changes during pregnancy in multiple sclerosis. Sequencing used immunoSEQ multiplex PCR; TCRdb keeps in-frame clones, though not all of them. The sample shows about 70,000 clones, roughly 92% of them seen only once. The sample here was peripheral blood, taken in the second trimester of pregnancy. These receptors were obtained from a female donor in good health, enrolled as a control in a pregnancy study.

V usage is TRBV28 and J usage is TRBJ1-1; 8 bases map to TRBD1. This CDR3 comprises 12 residues. The germline gives CDR1 MDHEN, CDR2 SYDVKM. The CDR3 nucleotides are TGTGCGTCAGGGGGCGAGAGCACTGAAGCTTTCTTT. It encodes CASGGESTEAFF.

The CDR3: CASSVASLSNYGYTF. The CDR3 DNA reads as TGTGCCAGCAGCGTAGCCTCCCTCTCTAACTATGGCTACACCTTC. This rearrangement joins TRBV9 to TRBJ1-2, with D uncertain. Trimming shortened V by 0 bases and J by 0 bases, and 9 bases separated the two germline ends. The CDR3 consists of 15 residues. Germline V gives CDR1 SGDLS, CDR2 YYNGEE.

The rearrangement uses TRBV4-3 and TRBJ1-4, with 7 positions matching TRBD1. This CDR3 spans 15 amino acids. CDR1 and CDR2 from the germline V gene are LGHNA and YSLEER. The ends lost 8 bases at V and 4 bases at J; junction bases unmatched: 10. CDR3 sequence (DNA): TGCGCCAGCTCCGACCCCAGGGGGAGTAATGAAAAACTGTTTTTT. It is translated as CASSDPRGSNEKLFF.

The CDR3 nucleotides are TGTGCTAGCGCCCTCGGAGGGTCCTACAATGAGCAGTTCTTC. Translation gives CASALGGSYNEQFF. This chain connects TRBV12-5 to TRBJ2-1; tentative D call: TRBD2 (6 bases). CDR3 size: 14 residues. Germline CDR1 and CDR2: LGHNT and FRNRAP. V was trimmed by 9 bases and J by 1 base, leaving 13 bases between them.

This rearrangement joins TRBV7-9 to TRBJ1-1; 8 bases match TRBD1. V was pared by 4 bases and J by 11 bases, with 9 bases of the junction left unmatched. Looked up from germline, CDR1 is SEHNR and CDR2 is FQNEAQ (reference sequence). The CDR3 is 13 amino acids. The CDR3 bases are TGTGCCAGCAGCTATGGACAGGGTGGAGGGGCTTTCTTT. It encodes CASSYGQGGGAFF.

This chain links TRBV5-4 with TRBJ1-1; 8 nucleotides agree with TRBD1. With 4 bases clipped from V and 3 bases from J, the junction kept 2 bases outside the gene matches. The CDR3 loop spans 13 amino acids. Germline assignment: CDR1 SGHNT and CDR2 YYREEE (reference sequence). Written as DNA, the CDR3 is TGTGCCAGCAGCCCGGACAGGGACACTGAAGCTTTCTTT. It encodes CASSPDRDTEAFF. The entire variable domain, with the rest obtained from reference TRBV5-4 and TRBJ1-1, is as follows: ETGVTQSPTHLIKTRGQQVTLRCSSQSGHNTVSWYQQALGQGPQFIFQYYREEENGRGNFPPRFSGLQFPNYSSELNVNALELDDSALYLCASSPDRDTEAFFGQGTRLTVV.

The chain uses TRBV4-3 and TRBJ1-2; D may be TRBD1 (6 bases). This CDR3 spans 16 amino acids. Germline assignment: CDR1 LGHNA and CDR2 YSLEER. Trimming shortened V by 1 base and J by 1 base, and 13 bases separated the two germline ends. The CDR3 protein is CASSQALLRGNYGYTF. The CDR3 DNA reads TGCGCCAGCAGCCAAGCCCTTCTCAGGGGTAACTATGGCTACACCTTC.

The rearrangement uses TRBV27 and TRBJ2-4, with D hard to call. Germline V gene sequence: CDR1 MNHEY, CDR2 SMNVEV (reference sequence). V shed 6 bases and J shed 0 bases, with 6 bases lying between them. This CDR3 has 13 residues. CDR3 nucleotides: TGTGCCAGCAGCAATTTAGCCAAAAACATTCAGTACTTC. This translates into CASSNLAKNIQYF.

The table lists this clone with a few counts. The rearrangement links TRBV7-9 to TRBJ1-2, with no clear D. Germline lookup yields CDR1 SEHNR and CDR2 FQNEAQ (reference sequence). The V end lost 2 bases, the J end lost 0 bases, and 10 bases lay between the germline ends. The CDR3 covers 15 residues. The CDR3 nucleotides read TGTGCCAGCAGCTTAACTTCAGCGTCTAACTATGGCTACACCTTC. This sequence encodes CASSLTSASNYGYTF.

This sequence joins TRBV15 and TRBJ2-5, with D perhaps TRBD1 (6 bases). This CDR3 contains 14 residues. Germline values: CDR1 LNHNV, CDR2 YYDKDF (reference sequence). Trimming cost V 4 bases and J 5 bases, with 14 bases left between them. The CDR3 DNA sequence: TGTGCCACCAGCACTCAGGGGCCCGGGGAGACCCAGTACTTC. This sequence encodes CATSTQGPGETQYF. Complete variable domain (other parts from reference TRBV15 and TRBJ2-5): DAMVIQNPRYQVTQFGKPVTLSCSQTLNHNVMYWYQQKSSQAPKLLFHYYDKDFNNEADTPDNFQSRRPNTSFCFLDIRSPGLGDTAMYLCATSTQGPGETQYFGPGTRLLVL.

V gene TRBV7-6 combines with J gene TRBJ2-5; a possible D gene is TRBD1 (6 bases). V was shortened by 5 bases and J by 7 bases, with 20 bases between the two germline ends. The CDR3 is 15 amino acids. Germline V gene sequence: CDR1 SGHVS, CDR2 FNYEAQ. The CDR3 DNA sequence: TGTGCCAGCAGCGCGATCACACAGGGATTCGGGACCCAGTACTTC. Its protein is CASSAITQGFGTQYF.

V is TRBV29-1 and J is TRBJ1-1; weak D call: TRBD1 (6 bases). With 5 bases removed from V and 3 bases from J, the gap between germline ends came to 10 bases. The CDR3 runs 12 residues. The germline CDR1 and CDR2 sequences are SQVTM and ANQGSEA. CDR3 region: CSVSQGHTEAFF. CDR3 sequence (DNA): TGCAGCGTTTCACAGGGACACACTGAAGCTTTCTTT.

This chain uses TRBV7-2 with TRBJ2-7, with D possibly matching TRBD1 (5 bases). The CDR3 extends over 14 amino acids. In germline, CDR1 is SGHTA, CDR2 FQGNSA. V lost 4 bases, J lost 1 base, and 11 bases lay in between. The CDR3, as DNA: TGTGCCAGCAGCTGGACAATACAGTCCTACGAGCAGTACTTC. Translating gives CASSWTIQSYEQYF.

This clone was observed once. The chain has TRBV7-2 and TRBJ2-6; D is unresolved. The CDR3 sequence is 14 residues long. The germline V and J ends were trimmed by 4 bases and 6 bases, with 10 bases remaining between them. CDR1 is SGHTA and CDR2 is FQGNSA in the germline V gene. The CDR3 protein is CASSSPILANVLTF. The CDR3 DNA follows: TGTGCCAGCAGCTCACCTATCCTGGCCAACGTCCTGACTTTC.

The chain has TRBV28 and TRBJ2-2, with a possible D match to TRBD1 (7 bases). Trimming pared 6 bases from V and 7 bases from J, leaving 15 bases between. Germline CDR1 MDHEN, CDR2 SYDVKM. CDR3 length: 14 amino acids. The DNA for the CDR3 is TGTGCCAGCAGGGAACAGGGGAGGAACGGGGAGCTGTTTTTT. Amino acids: CASREQGRNGELFF.

The chain couples TRBV19 to TRBJ1-1; no clear D gene. This CDR3 region has 12 residues. Trimming stripped 7 bases from V and 6 bases from J, with 12 bases between. The germline V gene encodes CDR1 LNHDA and CDR2 SQIVND (reference sequence). The CDR3 region has the DNA TGTGCCAGTAAGGGAGGGTCGTCTGAAGCTTTCTTT. It codes for CASKGGSSEAFF.

J is TRBJ1-1 and V is TRBV4-3; D perhaps matches TRBD1 (6 bases). V lost 1 base to trimming and J lost 7 bases, with 16 bases between them. This CDR3 has 15 residues. CDR1 and CDR2 (germline): LGHNA, YSLEER. CDR3 DNA sequence: TGCGCCAGCAGCCAAGCCCGAAAGACAGGTCTTGAAGCTTTCTTT. It specifies CASSQARKTGLEAFF.

The V gene is TRBV6-4, the J gene TRBJ2-5, with TRBD1 identical over 7 bases. The CDR3 totals 13 residues. Germline values: CDR1 MRHNA, CDR2 SNTAGT. V shed 6 bases and J 5 bases; nucleotides not matched to a gene: 6. The CDR3 region is CASSRARGETQYF. CDR3 nucleotides: TGTGCCAGCAGCAGGGCCAGGGGGGAGACCCAGTACTTC.

This chain connects TRBV28 to TRBJ2-3, with 9 bases that match TRBD1. The ends lost 4 bases at V and 4 bases at J; junction bases unmatched: 3. The CDR3 sequence is 14 residues long. Per the germline V gene, CDR1 is MDHEN and CDR2 is SYDVKM. The CDR3 nucleotides read TGTGCCAGCAGTTGGACAGGGGTGTCAGATACGCAGTATTTT. Translating it yields CASSWTGVSDTQYF.

The J gene is TRBJ2-1, the V gene TRBV7-2; possible D gene TRBD1, 5 bases. The CDR3 spans 13 residues. The germline V gene has CDR1 SGHTA and CDR2 FQGNSA. Between the trimmed V and J ends, which lost 8 bases and 9 bases, there was a span of 17 bases. This CDR3 reads CASRSGQQPEQFF. The CDR3 bases are TGTGCCAGCCGATCAGGGCAACAGCCTGAGCAGTTCTTC. The complete variable domain, with remaining parts taken from reference TRBV7-2 and TRBJ2-1, reads GAGVSQSPSNKVTEKGKDVELRCDPISGHTALYWYRQSLGQGLEFLIYFQGNSAPDKSGLPSDRFSAERTGGSVSTLTIQRTQQEDSAVYLCASRSGQQPEQFFGPGTRLTVL.

The CDR3 DNA is TGTGCCAGCAGCTTGGGGTCAGGGGGCGCGTCCGGGGAGCTGTTTTTT. Its protein is CASSLGSGGASGELFF. The chain uses TRBV5-6 and TRBJ2-2, with 8 bases aligning to TRBD1. Looked up from germline, CDR1 is SGHDT and CDR2 is YYEEEE. The V and J ends lost 0 bases and 6 bases, in that order; junction bases with no gene match: 7. This CDR3 spans 16 amino acids.

This chain uses TRBV5-6 with TRBJ2-7; 9 bases are shared with TRBD2. There are 17 residues in the CDR3. The ends lost 7 bases at V and 0 bases at J; junction bases unmatched: 14. Looked up from germline, CDR1 is SGHDT and CDR2 is YYEEEE. The CDR3 region is CASLIGAGGISSYEQYF. The CDR3 DNA sequence: TGTGCCAGCCTTATCGGAGCGGGGGGAATAAGCTCCTACGAGCAGTACTTC.

J is TRBJ2-1 and V is TRBV28; TRBD1 is a possible D gene (6 bases). Germline values: CDR1 MDHEN, CDR2 SYDVKM. The CDR3 is 14 amino acids. V lost 4 bases, J lost 6 bases, and 13 bases lay in between. CDR3 amino acids: CASSSQGSLNEQFF. In DNA, the CDR3 is TGTGCCAGCAGTTCCCAGGGGAGCCTCAATGAGCAGTTCTTC.

This chain uses TRBV7-9 with TRBJ2-3; D might be TRBD1 (6 bases). The CDR3 is made up of 16 amino acids. Trimming took 4 bases from V and 0 from J, leaving 14 bases between them. Germline assignment: CDR1 SEHNR and CDR2 FQNEAQ (reference sequence). DNA for the CDR3: TGTGCCAGCAGCTCGCTTAACAGGGATAGCACAGATACGCAGTATTTT. It is translated as CASSSLNRDSTDTQYF.

This chain connects TRBV4-1 to TRBJ2-1; D remains ambiguous. The V end was cut by 4 bases, the J end by 9 bases, with 13 bases between. This CDR3 has 13 amino acids. Germline V gives CDR1 MGHRA, CDR2 YSYEKL. The CDR3 DNA reads TGCGCCAGCAGCCCCTCTCGACTTTCTGAGCAGTTCTTC. It translates to CASSPSRLSEQFF.

This clone was seen once. The chain is built from TRBV2 and TRBJ2-7; the D gene is possibly TRBD1 (5 bases). The germline CDR1 and CDR2 sequences are SNHLY and FYNNEI. V lost 3 bases to trimming and J lost 1 base, with 10 bases between them. The CDR3 extends over 14 amino acids. The CDR3 DNA follows: TGTGCCAGCAGTGATTATCAGGGTTCCTACGAGCAGTACTTC. The encoded protein is CASSDYQGSYEQYF.

The V and J genes are TRBV7-3 and TRBJ2-3, with 10 positions matching TRBD2. CDR1 and CDR2 (germline): SGHTA, FQGTGA. V lost 8 bases and J lost 4; bases outside the gene matches: 6. This CDR3 spans 14 amino acids. The CDR3 nucleotides read TGTGCCAGCTCGGAGCGGGGGGGGGCAGATACGCAGTATTTT. This gives the protein CASSERGGADTQYF.

The V gene is TRBV7-2, the J gene TRBJ1-1; D may be TRBD1 (6 bases). Germline V gene lookup returns CDR1 SGHTA and CDR2 FQGNSA. The CDR3 runs to 17 residues. The ends were cut back, 5 bases at V and 3 bases at J, with 22 bases in the middle. In DNA, the CDR3 is TGTGCCAGCAGCCACGTCAGGGGTATTCTTCGGGACACTGAAGCTTTCTTT. It codes for CASSHVRGILRDTEAFF.

This chain connects TRBV7-9 to TRBJ1-1; 7 positions agree with TRBD1. Germline CDR1 is SEHNR and CDR2 is FQNEAQ (reference sequence). CDR3 length: 14 residues. V gave up 5 bases and J gave up 8 bases; unmatched junction bases: 11. CDR3 DNA sequence: TGTGCCAGCAGCGTCGACAGGGATGTTTTGGAAGCTTTCTTT. This translates into CASSVDRDVLEAFF.

This chain uses TRBV27 with TRBJ1-4, with D unclear. CDR1 is MNHEY, CDR2 SMNVEV, per germline (reference sequence). V was cut by 0 bases and J by 2 bases, with 10 bases left in between. The CDR3 totals 16 residues. DNA for the CDR3: TGTGCCAGCAGTTTATCGCCGGGTTGGACTAATGAAAAACTGTTTTTT. The encoded protein is CASSLSPGWTNEKLFF. Combining the CDR3 with reference TRBV27 and TRBJ1-4 gives the whole variable domain EAQVTQNPRYLITVTGKKLTVTCSQNMNHEYMSWYRQDPGLGLRQIYYSMNVEVTDKGDVPEGYKVSRKEKRNFPLILESPSPNQTSLYFCASSLSPGWTNEKLFFGSGTQLSVL.